Each of the 2 T cell receptor beta chains below was sequenced from the same sample in a study of blood T cell repertoires in COVID-19. Sequenced by immunoSEQ multiplex PCR; TCRdb stores in-frame clones only, minus some. Of 200,000 to 300,000 clones in the sample, approximately 80% were seen once. Source material: peripheral blood. These TCRs come from a woman aged 60-70 years with active or convalescent COVID-19.

The rearrangement uses TRBV5-4 and TRBJ1-2, with 7 bases matching TRBD1. From germline, CDR1 is SGHNT and CDR2 YYREEE (reference sequence). V gave up 3 bases and J gave up 3 bases; unmatched junction bases: 5. The CDR3 extends over 14 amino acids. The DNA of the CDR3 is TGTGCCAGCAGCTCCGCCGGGACAGACTATGGCTACACCTTC. It yields the protein CASSSAGTDYGYTF.

V is TRBV10-3 and J is TRBJ1-2; possibly TRBD1 for D (6 bases). V dropped 1 base and J dropped 6 bases, with 6 bases sitting between them. The CDR3 length is 12 residues. Germline V lookup: CDR1 ENHRY, CDR2 SYGVKD. The CDR3: CAISEYRDGYTF. The CDR3 nucleotides are TGTGCCATCAGTGAGTACAGGGATGGCTACACCTTC.